Presented here are 13 T cell receptor beta chains from one specimen sequenced in a study of regulatory T cells in long-lasting Graves disease listed by TCRdb under 2021. Libraries were made using multiplex PCR. Data came from an Illumina HiSeq 4000. TCR beta libraries were built with iRepertoire HTBI primers and Arm-PCR amplification of CDR3 regions. The public reads were run again by TCRdb, first through fastp at Q25 and then through MiXCR, and only productive beta chains were kept. Rows are unified per CDR3 protein, each entry keeping the most common DNA and genes. A total of some 500,000 distinct CDR3 sequences appear in this sample, approximately 13% of them only once. The ten largest make up roughly a tenth of the sample. The time point label, read with the paper, signifies: newly diagnosed GD, antithyroid drugs for less than 3 months. RNA was extracted from PBMCs in TRIzol for both TCR sequencing and RNA sequencing.

The sample was also reused in another study, on T cells in Graves' hyperthyroidism and ophthalmopathy.

The sample consisted of peripheral blood mononuclear cells (PBMCs), taken at new diagnosis, from a patient treated with antithyroid drugs. The source is a man aged 25-40 years with Graves disease. Donor details come from another sample of the same person, matched by shared clones.

This clonotype was counted many times. The rearrangement joins TRBV12-3 or TRBV12-4 to TRBJ2-1; TRBD2 matches at 8 bases. V trimming: 8 bases; J trimming: 5 bases; junction bases outside the gene matches: 5. The CDR3 is 13 amino acids. This CDR3 is CASGSGGDNEQFF. In DNA, the CDR3 is TGTGCCAGCGGCTCGGGGGGGGACAATGAGCAGTTCTTC.

This clonotype was found many times. This chain links TRBV7-2 with TRBJ2-7, with D perhaps matching TRBD2 (5 bases). Trimming removed 5 bases from V and 0 bases from J, with 14 bases in between. CDR3 size: 15 residues. Germline assignment: CDR1 SGHTA and CDR2 FQGNSA. The chain's CDR3 is CASSPYQRSSYEQYF. The CDR3 DNA sequence: TGTGCCAGCAGCCCATACCAGCGGAGCTCCTACGAGCAGTACTTC.

This chain links TRBV20-1 with TRBJ1-6; D might be TRBD1 (6 bases). V was shortened by 5 bases and J by 5 bases, with 16 bases between the two germline ends. In germline, CDR1 is DFQATT, CDR2 SNEGSKA (reference sequence). The CDR3 spans 15 residues. The chain's CDR3 is CSAPTWGANNSPLHF. The CDR3 DNA reads TGCAGTGCTCCAACTTGGGGGGCTAATAATTCACCCCTCCACTTT.

This clonotype was observed a handful of times. The genes are TRBV7-9 and TRBJ2-1; no clear D. This CDR3 comprises 15 residues. V was cut by 5 bases and J by 0 bases, with 11 bases left in between. From germline, CDR1 is SEHNR and CDR2 FQNEAQ (reference sequence). The CDR3 region is CASSLPKSSYNEQFF. Written as DNA, the CDR3 is TGTGCCAGCAGCCTACCCAAGAGCTCCTACAATGAGCAGTTCTTC. Variable domain in full (rest from reference TRBV7-9 and TRBJ2-1): DTGVSQNPRHKITKRGQNVTFRCDPISEHNRLYWYRQTLGQGPEFLTYFQNEAQLEKSRLLSDRFSAERPKGSFSTLEIQRTEQGDSAMYLCASSLPKSSYNEQFFGPGTRLTVL.

This clonotype has a count of ten or more. The chain combines TRBV19 with TRBJ1-2; no reliable D call. Between the trimmed V and J ends, which lost 8 bases and 4 bases, there was a span of 23 bases. This CDR3 is 16 amino acids long. Germline V gene data show CDR1 as LNHDA and CDR2 as SQIVND (reference sequence). The DNA of the CDR3 is TGTGCCAGTTCCTTATGGCCCTTCAAAGTGGGCTATGGCTACACCTTC. This gives the protein CASSLWPFKVGYGYTF.

The table lists this clonotype with many counts. The chain recombines TRBV2 with TRBJ2-1; 11 bases are a match to TRBD2. This CDR3 has 16 residues. Looked up from germline, CDR1 is SNHLY and CDR2 is FYNNEI. The ends lost 7 bases at V and 7 bases at J; junction bases unmatched: 12. DNA for the CDR3: TGTGCCAGCACCGGATGGAGTAGCGGGAGGGGTAATGAGCAGTTCTTC. Protein: CASTGWSSGRGNEQFF.

The chain couples TRBV7-9 to TRBJ2-3, with 7 bases aligning to TRBD2. The V gene's germline CDR1 is SEHNR and CDR2 FQNEAQ (reference sequence). V shed 8 bases, J shed 2 bases, and the junction held 7 bases outside the gene matches. This CDR3 contains 14 residues. The CDR3 sequence is CASSIGRATDTQYF. The CDR3 coding sequence is TGTGCCAGCTCCATAGGGAGGGCCACAGATACGCAGTATTTT.

This clonotype has more than one count but fewer than ten. The chain has TRBV12-3 or TRBV12-4 and TRBJ1-3; TRBD1 aligns across 8 bases. Unmatched junction bases numbered 1, after V lost 0 bases and J lost 6 bases. The CDR3 extends over 14 amino acids. CDR3 sequence reads: CASSLARGQNTIYF. The CDR3 DNA sequence: TGTGCCAGCAGTTTAGCCAGGGGGCAAAACACCATATATTTT.

The sample holds many counts of this clonotype. The CDR3 loop is CASSPGKGDPYNEQFF. In nucleotides, the CDR3 is TGTGCCAGCAGCCCTGGGAAGGGGGACCCCTACAATGAGCAGTTCTTC. V gene TRBV12-3 or TRBV12-4 combines with J gene TRBJ2-1, with D tentatively TRBD1 (6 bases). V lost 6 bases and J lost 2, with 17 bases in between. This CDR3 has 16 residues.

This clonotype was counted at least ten times. CDR3 amino acids: CASSHSPGQGYEQYF. The CDR3 nucleotides read TGTGCCAGCAGCCATTCCCCGGGACAGGGATACGAGCAGTACTTC. The chain combines TRBV12-3 or TRBV12-4 with TRBJ2-7; 9 bases match TRBD1. This CDR3 region has 15 residues. V dropped 6 bases and J dropped 4; count of bases not matched to a gene: 10.

In this sample, this clonotype turned up many times. This rearrangement joins TRBV20-1 to TRBJ1-2; 8 nucleotides agree with TRBD1. Germline V gives CDR1 DFQATT, CDR2 SNEGSKA (reference sequence). CDR3 length: 13 residues. The V and J ends lost 6 bases and 2 bases, in that order; junction bases with no gene match: 5. Here the CDR3 DNA reads TGCAGTGCCCAGGACAGGGCAAACTATGGCTACACCTTC. Protein product: CSAQDRANYGYTF.

This clonotype was seen a handful of times. The rearrangement joins TRBV7-6 to TRBJ2-1; TRBD2 aligns across 7 bases. The junction had 10 bases not matched to a gene; V was cut back by 4 bases and J by 7 bases. CDR3 length: 15 amino acids. Looked up from germline, CDR1 is SGHVS and CDR2 is FNYEAQ. CDR3 in DNA: TGTGCCAGCAGCTCCGCGGGAGATGGGTGGAATGAGCAGTTCTTC. Translated, it gives CASSSAGDGWNEQFF. Combining the CDR3 with reference TRBV7-6 and TRBJ2-1 gives the whole variable domain GAGVSQSPRYKVTKRGQDVALRCDPISGHVSLYWYRQALGQGPEFLTYFNYEAQQDKSGLPNDRFSAERPEGSISTLTIQRTEQRDSAMYRCASSSAGDGWNEQFFGPGTRLTVL.

This clonotype has a count of ten or more. Sequence at one end of the junction differs from germline and may be a read error. The chain recombines TRBV12-5 with TRBJ1-1; D gene uncertain. Germline V gives CDR1 LGHNT, CDR2 FRNRAP. CDR3 length equals 12 residues. This CDR3 reads CASGLVRARAEF. In DNA, the CDR3 is TGTGCTAGTGGTTTGGTACGGGCCCGAGCCGAATTT.